Listed below are T cell receptor beta chains from one sample, sequenced in a study of early T cells in non-severe SARS-CoV-2 infection. MiXCR, run by TCRdb on the 5' RACE reads, gives a single entry per CDR3 protein. The sample holds approximately 79,000 distinct CDR3 sequences, about 13% seen once. Sequenced input: whole blood. The receptors were gathered from an adult who was a healthcare worker with PCR-confirmed SARS-CoV-2 infection or an uninfected control (not recorded which). Both conserved end residues are trimmed from each CDR3. The order of the fields is V gene, J gene, CDR3 length, CDR3 protein.

TRBV18	TRBJ2-3	14	ASSPGVRVATDTQY
TRBV7-9	TRBJ1-1	11	ASSSGTAREAF
TRBV20-1	TRBJ2-2	12	SARDRVDTGELF
TRBV20-1	TRBJ2-1	12	SATRTGRDGEQF
TRBV6-2/TRBV6-3	TRBJ1-1	11	ASRGAGSTEAF
TRBV20-1	TRBJ1-1	12	SATGDREDTEAF
TRBV7-2	TRBJ1-1	12	ASSPRERGTEAF
TRBV6-5	TRBJ2-7	11	ASRDHVGDEEY
TRBV20-1	TRBJ1-2	12	SAYLGALRLGYT
TRBV7-6	TRBJ2-7	12	ASSLAGGPYEQY
TRBV10-3	TRBJ2-3	13	AISEQERGTDTQY
TRBV18	TRBJ1-1	12	ASSRAGSNTEAF
TRBV20-1	TRBJ2-7	10	SALLSGGEQY